The 21 T cell receptor beta chains in this list originate from one sample, sequenced in a study of blood T cell repertoires in COVID-19. Here immunoSEQ multiplex PCR was the method, and the copy in TCRdb shows in-frame clones only, minus some. The data show about 110,000 clones, with more than 65% seen just once and over 3.5% held by the top ten. Material: peripheral blood. Every receptor here comes from a woman of 80 years or more with acute or convalescent COVID-19.

V is TRBV15 and J is TRBJ1-4, with TRBD1 identical over 11 bases. V was pared by 5 bases and J by 7 bases, with 6 bases of the junction left unmatched. Germline V CDR1 and CDR2: LNHNV, YYDKDF (reference sequence). There are 15 residues in the CDR3. Here the CDR3 DNA reads TGTGCCACCAGCCGGACAGGGGGCGTTTTTGAAAAACTGTTTTTT. This gives the protein CATSRTGGVFEKLFF.

This chain uses TRBV7-3 with TRBJ1-1; TRBD1 might be the D (5 bases). The ends were cut back, 1 base at V and 2 bases at J, with 11 bases in the middle. The CDR3 sequence is 15 residues long. Germline V gene sequence: CDR1 SGHTA, CDR2 FQGTGA. The DNA for the CDR3 is TGTGCCAGCAGCTTAAACCCAGGGCCCAACACTGAAGCTTTCTTT. Translation: CASSLNPGPNTEAFF.

This chain joins TRBV5-1 and TRBJ1-2; D is undetermined. Trimming took 6 bases from V and 6 from J, leaving 18 bases between them. Looked up from germline, CDR1 is SGHRS and CDR2 is YFSETQ. This CDR3 has 14 residues. CDR3 sequence reads: CASTLRGKDDGYTF. CDR3 sequence (DNA): TGCGCCAGCACCTTAAGAGGGAAGGACGATGGCTACACCTTC. Full variable domain (outside the CDR3, taken from reference TRBV5-1 and TRBJ1-2): KAGVTQTPRYLIKTRGQQVTLSCSPISGHRSVSWYQQTPGQGLQFLFEYFSETQRNKGNFPGRFSGRQFSNSRSEMNVSTLELGDSALYLCASTLRGKDDGYTFGSGTRLTVV.

The chain recombines TRBV3-1 (or the pseudogene TRBV3-2) with TRBJ2-1, with 7 bases aligning to TRBD1. This CDR3 region has 18 residues. CDR1 LGHDT and CDR2 YNNKEL come from the germline V gene (reference sequence). Losses at the gene ends were 3 bases for V and 0 bases for J; bases not matched to a gene: 11. The CDR3 reads CASSQTGTATSSYNEQFF. CDR3 DNA sequence: TGTGCCAGCAGCCAGACCGGGACAGCCACGAGCTCCTACAATGAGCAGTTCTTC.

The CDR3 sequence is CATSAAGPGELFF. The DNA of the CDR3 is TGTGCCACCAGTGCGGCAGGGCCCGGGGAGCTGTTTTTT. The chain recombines TRBV24-1 with TRBJ2-2; D might be TRBD1 (5 bases). Deletions cut 5 bases from V and 6 bases from J, with 9 bases between. Germline values: CDR1 KGHDR, CDR2 SFDVKD. The length of the CDR3 is 13 residues.

The V call is TRBV11-2, the J call TRBJ2-7, with 14 bases aligning to TRBD2. CDR1 is SGHAT, CDR2 FQNNGV, per germline. CDR3 length equals 16 residues. V was pared by 5 bases and J by 4 bases, with 7 bases of the junction left unmatched. The DNA of the CDR3 is TGTGCCAGCAGCCGGACTAGCGGGGGGTTAAAGTACGAGCAGTACTTC. Translating it yields CASSRTSGGLKYEQYF.

This clone was counted only a few times. The chain combines TRBV9 with TRBJ2-3; TRBD2 matches at 8 bases. CDR1 is SGDLS, CDR2 YYNGEE, per germline. The CDR3 is 16 amino acids. Trimming at V came to 0 bases and at J to 3 bases, leaving 6 bases not matched to a gene. In DNA form, the CDR3 reads TGTGCCAGCAGCGTAGAGGCGGGGGGCAGGACAGATACGCAGTATTTT. It codes for CASSVEAGGRTDTQYF.

The chain couples TRBV3-1 (or the pseudogene TRBV3-2) to TRBJ2-7; no reliable D call. There are 12 residues in the CDR3. Germline V gene sequence: CDR1 LGHDT, CDR2 YNNKEL (reference sequence). Trimming cost V 4 bases and J 0 bases, with 4 bases left between them. In DNA form, the CDR3 reads TGTGCCAGCAGCCTTAGCTCCTACGAGCAGTACTTC. Protein sequence: CASSLSSYEQYF.

V and J are TRBV11-2 and TRBJ2-1, with TRBD2 matching over 12 bases. CDR1 SGHAT and CDR2 FQNNGV come from the germline V gene. V trimming: 5 bases; J trimming: 7 bases; junction bases outside the gene matches: 6. The CDR3 sequence is 15 residues long. In nucleotides, the CDR3 is TGTGCCAGCAGCCCGGGACTAGCGGGCAGGAATGAGCAGTTCTTC. It specifies CASSPGLAGRNEQFF.

The V and J genes are TRBV14 and TRBJ1-2; no reliable D call. Deletions cut 6 bases from V and 0 bases from J, with 8 bases between. The CDR3 is made up of 13 amino acids. CDR1 and CDR2 from the germline V gene are SGHDN and FVKESK. The CDR3 spells CASRPPANYGYTF. CDR3 nucleotide sequence: TGTGCCAGCAGACCTCCAGCTAACTATGGCTACACCTTC. Complete variable domain (other parts from reference TRBV14 and TRBJ1-2): EAGVTQFPSHSVIEKGQTVTLRCDPISGHDNLYWYRRVMGKEIKFLLHFVKESKQDESGMPNNRFLAERTGGTYSTLKVQPAELEDSGVYFCASRPPANYGYTFGSGTRLTVV.

Of note for this clone: The same CDR3 arises from other DNA sequences in this sample as well. The chain links TRBV6-2 or TRBV6-3 to TRBJ2-5, with D possibly TRBD2 on 5 matching bases. In germline, CDR1 is MNHEY, CDR2 SVGEGT. The CDR3 has 13 residues. Trimming left V 2 bases short and J 3 bases short, with 7 bases between. The CDR3 DNA sequence: TGTGCCAGCAGTTACACGGGAAAAGAGACCCAGTACTTC. It yields the protein CASSYTGKETQYF.

This clone was counted a single time. This chain uses TRBV28 with TRBJ2-5; 10 bases fit TRBD1. Germline CDR1 MDHEN, CDR2 SYDVKM. V trimming: 4 bases; J trimming: 5 bases; junction bases outside the gene matches: 7. The CDR3 is 15 amino acids. The CDR3 nucleotides read TGTGCCAGCAGTTCCGCGACAGGGGGCGCGGAGACCCAGTACTTC. Residues: CASSSATGGAETQYF.

The sample holds one count of this clone. This chain uses TRBV7-6 with TRBJ1-1; D is ambiguous. The CDR3 consists of 14 residues. The germline V gene encodes CDR1 SGHVS and CDR2 FNYEAQ. V was cut by 5 bases and J by 3 bases, with 13 bases left in between. The CDR3 region has the DNA TGTGCCAGCAGCCCGTCCCACGGAGACACTGAAGCTTTCTTT. Translated, it gives CASSPSHGDTEAFF.

V is TRBV6-5 and J is TRBJ1-2; unclear D gene. The CDR3 extends over 14 amino acids. CDR1 and CDR2 from the germline V gene are MNHEY and SVGAGI. V lost 3 bases and J 4 bases, leaving 12 bases between the germline ends. CDR3 sequence: CASSYREKGYGYTF. DNA of the CDR3: TGTGCCAGCAGTTATCGGGAGAAAGGCTATGGCTACACCTTC.

The chain uses TRBV7-2 and TRBJ2-3; 7 bases are a match to TRBD2. The CDR3 has 15 amino acids. J lost 2 bases, V lost 5 bases, and 7 bases had no gene match. CDR1 SGHTA and CDR2 FQGNSA come from the germline V gene. This chain's CDR3 is CASSGTTPLTDTQYF. Written as DNA, the CDR3 is TGTGCCAGCAGCGGGACTACTCCCCTCACAGATACGCAGTATTTT.

V gene TRBV27 combines with J gene TRBJ1-3; D possibly corresponds to TRBD1 (5 bases). The CDR3 runs 13 residues. Germline CDR1 MNHEY, CDR2 SMNVEV (reference sequence). V lost 3 bases and J lost 4, with 7 bases in between. Here the CDR3 DNA reads TGTGCCAGCAGTTTCAGGGTCGGAAACACCATATATTTT. This gives the protein CASSFRVGNTIYF.

The rearrangement joins TRBV28 to TRBJ1-2, with 8 bases fitting TRBD1. V shed 6 bases and J 3 bases; nucleotides not matched to a gene: 9. CDR3 size: 15 residues. CDR1 is MDHEN, CDR2 SYDVKM, per germline. CDR3 nucleotides: TGTGCCAGCAGCCCGCTGGACAGGGAACACTATGGCTACACCTTC. Translation: CASSPLDREHYGYTF.

The chain uses TRBV6-5 and TRBJ2-3; a weak D match, TRBD2 (6 bases). Germline assignment: CDR1 MNHEY and CDR2 SVGAGI. V dropped 8 bases and J dropped 6 bases, with 21 bases sitting between them. The CDR3 contains 15 residues. Here the CDR3 reads CASWGAGGQRDTQYF. The CDR3 DNA reads TGTGCCAGCTGGGGAGCGGGCGGCCAACGGGATACGCAGTATTTT.

This clone was seen more than once but under ten times. The genes are TRBV28 and TRBJ1-5; TRBD1 aligns across 11 bases. CDR1 is MDHEN and CDR2 is SYDVKM in the germline V gene. The V segment lost 6 bases and the J segment 6 bases; nucleotides outside the gene matches: 4. The CDR3 totals 14 residues. CDR3 in amino acids: CASRGQGEVQPQHF. In nucleotides, the CDR3 is TGTGCCAGCAGGGGACAGGGGGAGGTTCAGCCCCAGCATTTT.

The chain employs TRBV5-1 and TRBJ2-5, with D possibly matching TRBD1 (6 bases). CDR1 is SGHRS and CDR2 is YFSETQ in the germline V gene. V was clipped by 3 bases and J by 2 bases, with 14 bases between them. This CDR3 has 15 amino acids. The chain's CDR3 is CASSSGPGTQETQYF. The DNA for the CDR3 is TGCGCCAGCAGCTCCGGACCGGGGACACAAGAGACCCAGTACTTC.

The chain employs TRBV18 and TRBJ2-5; 12 nucleotides line up with TRBD2. The J segment lost 1 base and the V segment lost 3 bases, leaving 3 bases of the junction unmatched. Per germline, CDR1 KGHSH and CDR2 LQKENI. This CDR3 region has 16 residues. The CDR3 DNA reads as TGTGCCAGCTCACCGAGGACTAGCGGGATCCAAGAGACCCAGTACTTC. Translation: CASSPRTSGIQETQYF.